The clone carrying this T cell receptor (beta chain) was seen ten or more times. Its antigen is not identified. Germline trimming cut 0 bases from V and 9 bases from J; bases unmatched to any gene: 8. In germline, CDR1 is MGHRA, CDR2 YSYEKL. CDR3 size: 17 residues. These data originate in a study of T cell repertoires in cytomegalovirus infection. Study-wide findings and caveats: The ex vivo response was dominated by HLA-C-restricted CMV-specific TCR beta clonotypes. CMV carriers with the relevant HLA were identified by cumulative public TCR beta family frequency.

TCRdb reprocessed the reads via MiXCR and lists one record per CDR3 protein. The repertoire includes approximately 140,000 distinct CDR3 sequences, more than 20% of them detected once, and 34% sits in the top ten. The sequence came from a human donor in good health (CMV status not recorded). Some clones in this sample may be carry-over from other donors' samples. The sample taken for sequencing was PBMCs, sequenced either directly or after in vitro stimulation (not recorded which). V and J are TRBV4-1 and TRBJ2-1; the match to TRBD2 covers 13 bases. This CDR3 is CASSQEGRGLAGLEQFF. The CDR3 DNA reads as TGCGCCAGCAGCCAAGAGGGACGGGGACTAGCGGGACTTGAGCAGTTCTTC.